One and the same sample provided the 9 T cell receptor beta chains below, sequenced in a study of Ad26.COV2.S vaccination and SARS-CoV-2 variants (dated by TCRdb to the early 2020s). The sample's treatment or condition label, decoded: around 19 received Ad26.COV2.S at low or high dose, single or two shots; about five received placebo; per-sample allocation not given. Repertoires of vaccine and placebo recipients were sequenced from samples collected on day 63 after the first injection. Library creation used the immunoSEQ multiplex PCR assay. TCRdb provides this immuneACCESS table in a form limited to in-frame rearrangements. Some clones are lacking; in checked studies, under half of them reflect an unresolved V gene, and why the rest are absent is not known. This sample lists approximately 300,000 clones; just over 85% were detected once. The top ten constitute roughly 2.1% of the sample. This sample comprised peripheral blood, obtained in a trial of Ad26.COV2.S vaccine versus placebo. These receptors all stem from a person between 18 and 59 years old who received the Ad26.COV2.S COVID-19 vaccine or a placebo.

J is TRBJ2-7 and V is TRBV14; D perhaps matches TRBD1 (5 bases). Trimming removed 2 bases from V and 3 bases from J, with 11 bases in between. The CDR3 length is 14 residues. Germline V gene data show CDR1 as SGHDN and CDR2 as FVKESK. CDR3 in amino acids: CASSQLQDSYEQYF. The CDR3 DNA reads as TGTGCCAGCAGCCAACTGCAAGACAGCTACGAGCAGTACTTC.

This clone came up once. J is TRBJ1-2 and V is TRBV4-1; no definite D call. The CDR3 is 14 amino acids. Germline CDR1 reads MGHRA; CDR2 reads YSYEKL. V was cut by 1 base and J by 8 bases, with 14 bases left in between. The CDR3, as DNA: TGCGCCAGCAGCCAAGGGTCTGCCCGGGAAGGCTACACCTTC. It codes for CASSQGSAREGYTF.

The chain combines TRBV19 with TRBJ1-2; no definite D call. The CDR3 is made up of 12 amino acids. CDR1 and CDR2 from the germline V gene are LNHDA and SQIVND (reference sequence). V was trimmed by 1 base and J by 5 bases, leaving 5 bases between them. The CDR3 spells CASSIARYGYTF. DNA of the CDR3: TGTGCCAGTAGTATAGCCCGGTATGGCTACACCTTC.

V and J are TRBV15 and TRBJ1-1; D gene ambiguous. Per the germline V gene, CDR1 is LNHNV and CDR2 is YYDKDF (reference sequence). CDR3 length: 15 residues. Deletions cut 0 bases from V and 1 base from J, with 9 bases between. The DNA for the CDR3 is TGTGCCACCAGCAGAGAATATACGGGGAACACTGAAGCTTTCTTT. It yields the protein CATSREYTGNTEAFF. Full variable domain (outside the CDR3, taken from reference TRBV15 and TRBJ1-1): DAMVIQNPRYQVTQFGKPVTLSCSQTLNHNVMYWYQQKSSQAPKLLFHYYDKDFNNEADTPDNFQSRRPNTSFCFLDIRSPGLGDTAMYLCATSREYTGNTEAFFGQGTRLTVV.

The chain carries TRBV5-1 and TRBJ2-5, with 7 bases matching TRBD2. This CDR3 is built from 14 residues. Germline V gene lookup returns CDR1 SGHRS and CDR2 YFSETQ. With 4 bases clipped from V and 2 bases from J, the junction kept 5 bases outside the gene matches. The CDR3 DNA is TGCGCCAGCAGCCCGGGAGCGGGGCAAGAGACCCAGTACTTC. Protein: CASSPGAGQETQYF. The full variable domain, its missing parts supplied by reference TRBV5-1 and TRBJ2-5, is KAGVTQTPRYLIKTRGQQVTLSCSPISGHRSVSWYQQTPGQGLQFLFEYFSETQRNKGNFPGRFSGRQFSNSRSEMNVSTLELGDSALYLCASSPGAGQETQYFGPGTRLLVL.

In DNA form, the CDR3 reads TGTGCCAGCAGCGCCGACAGGGCGGGTCGCACTGAAGCTTTCTTT. Residues: CASSADRAGRTEAFF. V and J are TRBV7-6 and TRBJ1-1, with 7 positions matching TRBD1. This CDR3 is built from 15 residues. Germline assignment: CDR1 SGHVS and CDR2 FNYEAQ. Losses at the gene ends were 5 bases for V and 4 bases for J; bases not matched to a gene: 10.

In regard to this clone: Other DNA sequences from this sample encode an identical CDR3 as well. The CDR3 loop is CSARRGETQYF. The CDR3 nucleotides are TGCAGTGCTAGAAGGGGAGAGACCCAGTACTTC. This rearrangement joins TRBV20-1 to TRBJ2-5, with D tentatively TRBD1 (5 bases). V lost 2 bases and J 4 bases, leaving 5 bases between the germline ends. CDR1 and CDR2 (germline): DFQATT, SNEGSKA (reference sequence). The length of the CDR3 is 11 residues.

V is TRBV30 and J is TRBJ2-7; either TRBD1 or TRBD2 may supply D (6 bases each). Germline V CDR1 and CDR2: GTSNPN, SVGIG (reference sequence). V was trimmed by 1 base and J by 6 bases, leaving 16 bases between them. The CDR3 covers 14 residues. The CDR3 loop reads CAWSGGDNWGEQYF. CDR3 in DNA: TGTGCCTGGAGTGGCGGGGACAATTGGGGCGAGCAGTACTTC.

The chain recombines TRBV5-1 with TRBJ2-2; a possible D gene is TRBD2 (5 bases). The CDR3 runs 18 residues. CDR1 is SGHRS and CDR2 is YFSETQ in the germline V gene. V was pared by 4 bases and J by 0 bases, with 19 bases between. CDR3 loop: CASSLEGSQNSNTGELFF. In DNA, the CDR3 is TGCGCCAGCAGCCTTGAGGGTTCCCAAAATTCGAACACCGGGGAGCTGTTTTTT.